This T cell receptor (beta chain) was captured by sequencing in a study of T-cell reconstitution after alpha-beta-depleted transplantation in children. Whole-study results and caveats: One year after transplant, T-cell counts and diversity came mostly from newly produced T cells.

The sample holds a few counts of this clonotype. Its cognate antigen is unknown. Molecular barcoding with unique molecular identifiers was used for the TCRbeta library. One entry per CDR3 protein results from TCRdb running MiXCR on the PCR reads. The top ten clones hold about 4.8% of a sample with hundreds of thousands of distinct CDR3 sequences, more than 20% of them seen once. The origin of this receptor is a female patient aged 2-10 years who had a stem cell transplant for congenital amegakaryocytic thrombocytopenia, so the T cells may come from the graft donor. The sequenced sample was PBMCs, mostly from graft donor cells, obtained 360 days after TCRalphabeta/CD19-depleted stem cell transplant.

In DNA form, the CDR3 reads TGTGCCAGCAGCCAGGCTCCGGGACAGGGGGCGAATCAGCCCCAGCATTTT. This codes for CASSQAPGQGANQPQHF. This chain joins TRBV4-2 and TRBJ1-5; TRBD1 agrees at 12 bases. The CDR3 runs 17 residues. Germline V gene sequence: CDR1 LGHNA, CDR2 YNFKEQ. Trimming took 3 bases from V and 4 from J; bases not matched to a gene: 7.